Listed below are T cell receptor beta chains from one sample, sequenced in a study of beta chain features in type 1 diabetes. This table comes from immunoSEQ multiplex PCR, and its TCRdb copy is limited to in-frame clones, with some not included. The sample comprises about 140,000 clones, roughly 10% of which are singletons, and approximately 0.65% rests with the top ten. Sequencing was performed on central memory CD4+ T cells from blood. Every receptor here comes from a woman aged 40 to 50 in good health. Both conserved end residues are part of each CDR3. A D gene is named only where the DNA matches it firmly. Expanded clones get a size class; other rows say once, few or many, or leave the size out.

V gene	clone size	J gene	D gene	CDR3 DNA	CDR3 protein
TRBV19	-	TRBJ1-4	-	TGTGCCAGTCGCCTACGGGGGTCTAATGAAAAACTGTTTTTT	CASRLRGSNEKLFF
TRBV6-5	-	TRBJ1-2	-	TGTGCCAGCAGATCCACCGGCGGAGCGGGCTATGGCTACACCTTC	CASRSTGGAGYGYTF
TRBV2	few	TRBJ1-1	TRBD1	TGTGCCAGGGGACAGCTGCCCACTGAAGCTTTCTTT	CARGQLPTEAFF
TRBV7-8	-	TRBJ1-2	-	TGTGCCAGCAGCCTGGACTGGCCGGGCTATGGCTACACCTTC	CASSLDWPGYGYTF
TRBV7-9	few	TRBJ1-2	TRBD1	TGTGCCAGCAGCCGACAGGGACCCTATGGCTACACCTTC	CASSRQGPYGYTF
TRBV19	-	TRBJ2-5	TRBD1	TGTGCCAGTAGCACCTTGGACAGGAATGAAGAGACCCAGTACTTC	CASSTLDRNEETQYF
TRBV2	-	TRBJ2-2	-	TGTGCCAGCAGTGATAGTTGGCAGGGCGGCAGGGAGCTGTTTTTT	CASSDSWQGGRELFF
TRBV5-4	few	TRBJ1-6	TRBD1	TGTGCCAGCAGCTTAGCCGGGACAGGGAAGAACTCACCCCTCCACTTT	CASSLAGTGKNSPLHF
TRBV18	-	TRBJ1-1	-	TGTGCCAGCTCACCACCGGGAGGGATGGGCACTGAAGCTTTCTTT	CASSPPGGMGTEAFF
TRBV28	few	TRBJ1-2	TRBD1	TGTGCCAGCAGTGGACAGGTGGACTATGGCTACACCTTC	CASSGQVDYGYTF
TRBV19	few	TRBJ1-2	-	TGTGCCAGTTCGTCAGAAGGCAGACGGGGGTATGGCTACACCTTC	CASSSEGRRGYGYTF